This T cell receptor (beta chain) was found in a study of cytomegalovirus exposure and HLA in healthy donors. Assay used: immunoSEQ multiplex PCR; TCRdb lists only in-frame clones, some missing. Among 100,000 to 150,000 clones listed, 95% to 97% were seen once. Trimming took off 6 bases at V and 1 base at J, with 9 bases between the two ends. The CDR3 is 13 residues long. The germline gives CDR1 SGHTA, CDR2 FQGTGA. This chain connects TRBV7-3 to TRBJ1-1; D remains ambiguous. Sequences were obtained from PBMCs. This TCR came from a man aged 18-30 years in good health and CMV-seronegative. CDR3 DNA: TGTGCCAGCAGTCCGGGAGGGAACACTGAAGCTTTCTTT. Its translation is CASSPGGNTEAFF.